This TCR beta chain appears in the sequencing data of a study of T cell responses to AZD1222 COVID-19 vaccine. Using immunoSEQ multiplex PCR, the repertoire was profiled, and TCRdb retains in-frame clones only, with some absent. There are 90,000 to 150,000 clones in the sample; roughly 90% occur only once, and 7.5% to 9.5% lies in the top ten. Unmatched junction bases numbered 10, after V lost 4 bases and J lost 4 bases. Looked up from germline, CDR1 is SNHLY and CDR2 is FYNNEI. The CDR3 sequence is 17 residues long. This clone was seen only once. This clonotype was sampled from an adult in good health. The gene calls are TRBV2 and TRBJ1-5; 10 bases line up with TRBD1. The sequencing here drew on peripheral blood, taken on day 0 of AZD1222 vaccination. In nucleotides, the CDR3 is TGTGCCAGCAGTGCCCAAAGACAGGGGGCAAGTAATCAGCCCCAGCATTTT. The encoded protein is CASSAQRQGASNQPQHF.